The rows below give T cell receptor beta chains drawn from one sample of a study of T cells in Graves' hyperthyroidism and ophthalmopathy. One entry per CDR3 protein results from TCRdb running MiXCR on the multiplex PCR reads. This table holds around 570,000 distinct CDR3 sequences, 15% to 20% found once. Input material: blood. The source of these receptors is a man in his forties or fifties with Graves' ophthalmopathy. CDR3s include the opening cysteine and the closing phenylalanine or tryptophan. D genes are given only for firm matches. Where a row states a size, it is once, few, many or the class of an expanded clone; other rows omit it.

v_call: TRBV30
clone_size: many
d_call: .
j_call: TRBJ2-1
cdr3_nt: TGTGCCTGGTCAAGCCCCGATGAGCAGTTCTTC
cdr3_aa: CAWSSPDEQFF

v_call: TRBV7-9
clone_size: many
d_call: TRBD2
j_call: TRBJ2-5
cdr3_nt: TGTGCCAGCAGCTTATTCGGCGGGGGGTCCCCGGAGACCCAGTACTTC
cdr3_aa: CASSLFGGGSPETQYF

v_call: TRBV20-1
clone_size: .
d_call: TRBD1
j_call: TRBJ1-6
cdr3_nt: TGCAGTGCTAGAGACGGACAGGCAACCTATAATTCACCCCTCCACTTT
cdr3_aa: CSARDGQATYNSPLHF

v_call: TRBV15
clone_size: .
d_call: .
j_call: TRBJ2-7
cdr3_nt: TGTGCCACCAGCAGAGAGAGGGGGGGGGCCTACGAGCAGTACTTC
cdr3_aa: CATSRERGGAYEQYF

v_call: TRBV20-1
clone_size: .
d_call: TRBD2
j_call: TRBJ2-5
cdr3_nt: TGCAGTGCTCATAGCGGGGCCGAAGAGACCCAGTACTTC
cdr3_aa: CSAHSGAEETQYF

v_call: TRBV15
clone_size: .
d_call: .
j_call: TRBJ1-2
cdr3_nt: TGTGCCACCAGCAGAGATGCGCAGGGAGACTATGGCTACACCTTC
cdr3_aa: CATSRDAQGDYGYTF

v_call: TRBV2
clone_size: .
d_call: .
j_call: TRBJ1-4
cdr3_nt: TGTGCATCTGGGAGGGTTGGTGAAAAACTGTTTTTT
cdr3_aa: CASGRVGEKLFF

v_call: TRBV29-1
clone_size: .
d_call: .
j_call: TRBJ1-3
cdr3_nt: TGCAGTATTCAGCTCAACTCTGGAAACACCATATATTTT
cdr3_aa: CSIQLNSGNTIYF

v_call: TRBV10-3
clone_size: few
d_call: .
j_call: TRBJ2-7
cdr3_nt: TGTGCCATCAGTGACGGCAGGCGGTACGAGCAGTACTTC
cdr3_aa: CAISDGRRYEQYF

v_call: TRBV5-5
clone_size: .
d_call: .
j_call: TRBJ2-5
cdr3_nt: TGTGCCAGCAGCCGGACAAGTTACCAAGAGACCCAGTACTTC
cdr3_aa: CASSRTSYQETQYF

v_call: TRBV7-2
clone_size: many
d_call: .
j_call: TRBJ2-1
cdr3_nt: TGTGCCAGCAGCCTAGCGTATAGCTCCTACAATGAGCAGTTCTTC
cdr3_aa: CASSLAYSSYNEQFF

v_call: TRBV28
clone_size: few
d_call: TRBD1
j_call: TRBJ1-5
cdr3_nt: TGTGCCAGCAGGGTCGGACAGGGCAATTATCAGCCCCAGCATTTT
cdr3_aa: CASRVGQGNYQPQHF

v_call: TRBV7-9
clone_size: .
d_call: .
j_call: TRBJ1-1
cdr3_nt: TGTGCCAGCAGCTTGGAGACAGGTCTGAACACTGAAGCTTTCTTT
cdr3_aa: CASSLETGLNTEAFF

v_call: TRBV7-6
clone_size: few
d_call: .
j_call: TRBJ2-3
cdr3_nt: TGTGCCAGCAGCGCCGAGGCAGCTAGCACAGATACGCAGTATTTT
cdr3_aa: CASSAEAASTDTQYF

v_call: TRBV19
clone_size: few
d_call: .
j_call: TRBJ1-1
cdr3_nt: TGTGCCAGTAAATCTTATCCGAATGAAGCTTTCTTT
cdr3_aa: CASKSYPNEAFF

v_call: TRBV6-1
clone_size: few
d_call: .
j_call: TRBJ2-7
cdr3_nt: TGTGCCAGCAGCCGCACGGCGGTCGGACTTTACGAGCAGTACTTC
cdr3_aa: CASSRTAVGLYEQYF

v_call: TRBV28
clone_size: many
d_call: .
j_call: TRBJ1-1
cdr3_nt: TGTGCCAGCAGCTTACCGGGGAACACTGAAGCTTTCTTT
cdr3_aa: CASSLPGNTEAFF

v_call: TRBV15
clone_size: few
d_call: .
j_call: TRBJ1-4
cdr3_nt: TGTGCCATATCACATATGGGACTTACTAATGAAAAACTGTTTTTT
cdr3_aa: CAISHMGLTNEKLFF

v_call: TRBV19
clone_size: .
d_call: TRBD1
j_call: TRBJ2-2
cdr3_nt: TGTGCCAGTAGTCGTATCGGACAGGGTGGGAGCACCGGGGAGCTGTTTTTT
cdr3_aa: CASSRIGQGGSTGELFF

v_call: TRBV18
clone_size: many
d_call: .
j_call: TRBJ2-1
cdr3_nt: TGTGCCAGCTCACCATTCCCATACAATGAGCAGTTCTTC
cdr3_aa: CASSPFPYNEQFF

v_call: TRBV19
clone_size: .
d_call: .
j_call: TRBJ1-1
cdr3_nt: TGTGCCAGCCGCCCCCGAGTGGTGGGGAACACTGAAGCTTTCTTT
cdr3_aa: CASRPRVVGNTEAFF

v_call: TRBV30
clone_size: many
d_call: TRBD1
j_call: TRBJ1-2
cdr3_nt: TGTGCCTGGACCGGACAGGGGGACTATGGCTACACCTTC
cdr3_aa: CAWTGQGDYGYTF

v_call: TRBV28
clone_size: few
d_call: .
j_call: TRBJ1-5
cdr3_nt: TGTGCCAGCAAATTTGAGTGGCGTCAGCCCCAGCATTTT
cdr3_aa: CASKFEWRQPQHF

v_call: TRBV20-1
clone_size: .
d_call: .
j_call: TRBJ1-5
cdr3_nt: TGCAGTGCCATTTACTCCGGGAATAATCAGCCCCAGCATTTT
cdr3_aa: CSAIYSGNNQPQHF

v_call: TRBV11-2
clone_size: once
d_call: TRBD2
j_call: TRBJ2-1
cdr3_nt: TGTGCCAGCAGCCAAGGTAGCGGGAGTGTAAATGAGCAGTTCTTC
cdr3_aa: CASSQGSGSVNEQFF

v_call: TRBV18
clone_size: many
d_call: .
j_call: TRBJ1-4
cdr3_nt: TGTGCCAGCTCACCGGACCGGGGAGACGAAAAACTGTTTTTT
cdr3_aa: CASSPDRGDEKLFF

v_call: TRBV7-7
clone_size: once
d_call: TRBD2
j_call: TRBJ2-2
cdr3_nt: TGTGCTAGCAGCTTGCACCCGGGACTAGCGGGGGGTGCGAACACCGGGGAGCTGTTTTTT
cdr3_aa: CASSLHPGLAGGANTGELFF

v_call: TRBV4-2
clone_size: .
d_call: .
j_call: TRBJ2-2
cdr3_nt: TGTGCCAGCAGCCAAGGGGTAATTGCGAACACCGGGGAGCTGTTTTTT
cdr3_aa: CASSQGVIANTGELFF

v_call: TRBV3-1
clone_size: many
d_call: .
j_call: TRBJ2-1
cdr3_nt: TGTGCCAGCAGCCAAGATAACTTTGGCTATGAGCAGTTCTTC
cdr3_aa: CASSQDNFGYEQFF

v_call: TRBV11-2
clone_size: many
d_call: TRBD2
j_call: TRBJ2-5
cdr3_nt: TGTGCCAGCAGCCTCAAGGGACTAGCGGCTCCGGGCGAGACCCAGTACTTC
cdr3_aa: CASSLKGLAAPGETQYF

v_call: TRBV5-6
clone_size: few
d_call: .
j_call: TRBJ2-5
cdr3_nt: TGTGCCAGCAGTTCAAACAGGCCGGAGACCCAGTACTTC
cdr3_aa: CASSSNRPETQYF

v_call: TRBV28
clone_size: .
d_call: .
j_call: TRBJ2-2
cdr3_nt: TGTGCCAGCAGGCACGGAGCTAGGACCGGGGAGCTGTTTTTT
cdr3_aa: CASRHGARTGELFF

v_call: TRBV9
clone_size: .
d_call: .
j_call: TRBJ2-1
cdr3_nt: TGTGCCAGCAGCGTACAAACCTTAGACAATGAGCAGTTCTTC
cdr3_aa: CASSVQTLDNEQFF

v_call: TRBV10-3
clone_size: few
d_call: .
j_call: TRBJ1-5
cdr3_nt: TGTGCCACCCGGGACGGTAGGACTCAGCCCCAGCATTTT
cdr3_aa: CATRDGRTQPQHF

v_call: TRBV28
clone_size: many
d_call: .
j_call: TRBJ1-1
cdr3_nt: TGTGCCAGCAGCACCACGGAGGGGGGTTGGCTTGAAGCTTTCTTT
cdr3_aa: CASSTTEGGWLEAFF

v_call: TRBV28
clone_size: .
d_call: .
j_call: TRBJ2-7
cdr3_nt: TGTGCCAGCAGTGACCCCGGGACCGGCTACGAGCAGTACTTC
cdr3_aa: CASSDPGTGYEQYF

v_call: TRBV30
clone_size: many
d_call: .
j_call: TRBJ2-7
cdr3_nt: TGTGCCTGGAGTGTACTGGGGGGCTACGAGCAGTACTTC
cdr3_aa: CAWSVLGGYEQYF

v_call: TRBV18
clone_size: .
d_call: TRBD1
j_call: TRBJ1-5
cdr3_nt: TGTGCCAGCTCACTATCCCACCGGGACCCAGGGGGTCAGCCCCAGCATTTT
cdr3_aa: CASSLSHRDPGGQPQHF

v_call: TRBV29-1
clone_size: few
d_call: TRBD2
j_call: TRBJ2-7
cdr3_nt: TGCAGCGTTGAAGTGGGGGGGGAGCAGTACTTC
cdr3_aa: CSVEVGGEQYF

v_call: TRBV5-1
clone_size: .
d_call: TRBD2
j_call: TRBJ2-3
cdr3_nt: TGCGCCAGCAGCCCACCCCTAGCGGGGGGGCACGATACGCAGTATTTT
cdr3_aa: CASSPPLAGGHDTQYF

v_call: TRBV20-1
clone_size: .
d_call: .
j_call: TRBJ1-4
cdr3_nt: TGCAGTGCTAGAGGAGGGGGGTCTCGAGAAAAACTGTTTTTT
cdr3_aa: CSARGGGSREKLFF

v_call: TRBV9
clone_size: .
d_call: .
j_call: TRBJ2-1
cdr3_nt: TGTGCCAGCAGCTCAGAGGTGGGGGTTGAGCAGTTCTTC
cdr3_aa: CASSSEVGVEQFF

v_call: TRBV4-1
clone_size: .
d_call: .
j_call: TRBJ1-2
cdr3_nt: TGCGCCAGCAGCCAAACGGAGGTTAACTATGGCTACACCTTC
cdr3_aa: CASSQTEVNYGYTF

v_call: TRBV20-1
clone_size: once
d_call: .
j_call: TRBJ1-2
cdr3_nt: TGCAGTGCTAGTTCAGGGAAGGGCTATGGCTACACCTTC
cdr3_aa: CSASSGKGYGYTF

v_call: TRBV11-2
clone_size: many
d_call: .
j_call: TRBJ2-3
cdr3_nt: TGTGCCAGCAGCTCCTGGGGGTCAGGGGGCACAGATACGCAGTATTTT
cdr3_aa: CASSSWGSGGTDTQYF

v_call: TRBV12-3/TRBV12-4
clone_size: many
d_call: TRBD2
j_call: TRBJ2-2
cdr3_nt: TGTGCCAGCAGTCCGTTAGCGGGGGGGCTAAACACCGGGGAGCTGTTTTTT
cdr3_aa: CASSPLAGGLNTGELFF

v_call: TRBV20-1
clone_size: .
d_call: .
j_call: TRBJ2-5
cdr3_nt: TGCAGTGCTAGAGATCGAAAGACCCAGTACTTC
cdr3_aa: CSARDRKTQYF

v_call: TRBV7-2
clone_size: .
d_call: TRBD2
j_call: TRBJ2-2
cdr3_nt: TGTGCCAGCAACTTAAAGACTAGCGGGAGGGCCGGGGAGCTGTTTTTT
cdr3_aa: CASNLKTSGRAGELFF